A single sample gave rise to the 31 T cell receptor beta chains below, sequenced in a study of T cells expressing NK-cell markers. TCRdb reanalyzed the 5' RACE reads, giving one entry per CDR3 protein sequence and no DNA. Found here are roughly 350,000 distinct CDR3 sequences; the top ten clones hold roughly 5.4%. Sequenced sample: blood T cells: a sorted CD56 or NKG2C T cell subset, CD4+ or CD8+ T cells, or bulk PBMC T cells (not recorded which). All receptors come from a man aged 18-75 years in good health.

The chain couples TRBV7-9 to TRBJ2-3; the D call of TRBD1 rests on TCRdb alone, since no DNA is present to check it. Germline-derived CDR1 and CDR2 are SEHNR and FQNEAQ (reference sequence). The CDR3 contains 15 residues. The CDR3 reads CASSLTGSSTDTQYF.

This rearrangement joins TRBV5-1 to TRBJ2-7; TCRdb names TRBD1, which stays unverified in the absence of DNA. CDR1 SGHRS and CDR2 YFSETQ come from the germline V gene. CDR3 length: 12 amino acids. CDR3 in amino acids: CASRQDREEQYF.

The chain couples TRBV19 to TRBJ1-2; with no DNA, the TCRdb D assignment of TRBD1 cannot be verified. Germline V gives CDR1 LNHDA, CDR2 SQIVND (reference sequence). The CDR3 runs to 15 residues. CDR3: CASSDRDRSPYGYTF.

The chain carries TRBV2 and TRBJ2-3; TCRdb reports TRBD1, a call that lacks DNA to check it against. Germline assignment: CDR1 SNHLY and CDR2 FYNNEI. CDR3 length equals 16 residues. CDR3 sequence reads: CASSPISLLGGDTQYF.

The rearrangement joins TRBV27 to TRBJ1-5; no DNA is available, so the TRBD1 call from TCRdb remains unchecked. In germline, CDR1 is MNHEY, CDR2 SMNVEV (reference sequence). This CDR3 spans 15 amino acids. The CDR3 sequence is CASSSRMTDNQPQHF.

The rearrangement links TRBV20-1 to TRBJ2-3; TCRdb returns TRBD1, unconfirmable since there is no DNA. Germline lookup yields CDR1 DFQATT and CDR2 SNEGSKA (reference sequence). CDR3 length: 12 residues. CDR3 residues: CSSDRGTDTQYF.

The chain employs TRBV28 and TRBJ1-2. The CDR3 runs to 14 residues. CDR1 is MDHEN, CDR2 SYDVKM, per germline. The chain's CDR3 is CASSLWGDNYGYTF.

CDR3 residues: CASSLGGSGGAVPGWNEQFF. V and J are TRBV7-3 and TRBJ2-1; the D call from TCRdb, TRBD1, cannot be confirmed without DNA. The CDR3 is 20 amino acids. The germline CDR1 and CDR2 sequences are SGHTA and FQGTGA.

The chain combines TRBV6-1 with TRBJ1-6. CDR3 length: 13 residues. CDR1 is MNHNS, CDR2 SASEGT, per germline. The CDR3 here is CASRRRVGSPLHF.

The chain is built from TRBV19 and TRBJ2-1; TCRdb proposes TRBD2, but this gene call is untestable without DNA. This CDR3 has 15 amino acids. Germline V gene data show CDR1 as LNHDA and CDR2 as SQIVND (reference sequence). The CDR3 sequence is CASSNTRERYNEQFF.

CDR3 sequence: CAISRRGWETQYF. The J gene is TRBJ2-5, the V gene TRBV10-3; the TCRdb D gene call, TRBD1, has no DNA to confirm it. Per germline, CDR1 ENHRY and CDR2 SYGVKD. The CDR3 is made up of 13 amino acids.

The chain has TRBV20-1 and TRBJ2-5; TCRdb's assignment of TRBD2 cannot be checked, as there is no DNA. This CDR3 comprises 15 residues. Germline CDR1 and CDR2: DFQATT and SNEGSKA (reference sequence). The CDR3 sequence: CSARVGTSPFETQYF.

The chain carries TRBV7-9 and TRBJ2-7; with no DNA, the TCRdb D assignment of TRBD2 cannot be verified. Germline-derived CDR1 and CDR2 are SEHNR and FQNEAQ (reference sequence). The CDR3 spans 17 residues. The CDR3 reads CASNLWSSGPLGHEQYF.

The chain is built from TRBV5-1 and TRBJ2-2; there is no DNA to check the TCRdb D call of TRBD2. CDR1 and CDR2 (germline): SGHRS, YFSETQ. There are 14 residues in the CDR3. CDR3 amino acids: CASRGPTNTGELFF.

V and J are TRBV12-3 or TRBV12-4 and TRBJ1-1; TCRdb names TRBD1, which stays unverified in the absence of DNA. This CDR3 contains 15 residues. The CDR3: CASSLDRRMNTEAFF.

The chain is built from TRBV12-3 or TRBV12-4 and TRBJ2-2; the TCRdb D gene call, TRBD1, has no DNA to confirm it. The CDR3 runs to 16 residues. The chain's CDR3 is CASSLVGTGITGELFF.

CDR3 sequence reads: CASSDQGGLRPQYF. V and J are TRBV2 and TRBJ2-5; there is no DNA to check the TCRdb D call of TRBD1. The germline gives CDR1 SNHLY, CDR2 FYNNEI. The CDR3 has 14 residues.

J is TRBJ2-3 and V is TRBV30; checking the TCRdb D call of TRBD1 is not possible without DNA. This CDR3 is built from 14 residues. Germline V gives CDR1 GTSNPN, CDR2 SVGIG (reference sequence). This chain's CDR3 is CAWSRGGLTDTQYF.

The gene calls are TRBV7-9 and TRBJ2-7; TCRdb's D call of TRBD1 is untestable without DNA. Germline V lookup: CDR1 SEHNR, CDR2 FQNEAQ (reference sequence). This CDR3 contains 14 residues. This chain's CDR3 is CASRSGAVSYEQYF.

V and J are TRBV7-9 and TRBJ1-6; the TCRdb call, TRBD1, lacks DNA for checking. There are 14 residues in the CDR3. Per the germline V gene, CDR1 is SEHNR and CDR2 is FQNEAQ (reference sequence). This CDR3 reads CASSPDRESSPLHF.

The chain uses TRBV7-9 and TRBJ1-6; without DNA, the TCRdb call of TRBD1 cannot be checked. This CDR3 is 16 amino acids long. In germline, CDR1 is SEHNR, CDR2 FQNEAQ (reference sequence). The CDR3 sequence is CASSYTRGRNNSPLHF. The variable domain in full, with the rest retrieved from reference TRBV7-9 and TRBJ1-6, is DTGVSQNPRHKITKRGQNVTFRCDPISEHNRLYWYRQTLGQGPEFLTYFQNEAQLEKSRLLSDRFSAERPKGSFSTLEIQRTEQGDSAMYLCASSYTRGRNNSPLHFGNGTRLTVT.

V usage is TRBV4-1 and J usage is TRBJ2-5; TCRdb selects TRBD1, and the lack of DNA leaves this call unchecked. This CDR3 has 15 amino acids. CDR1 and CDR2 from the germline V gene are MGHRA and YSYEKL. CDR3 loop: CASSQEARRVETQYF.

V gene TRBV12-3 or TRBV12-4 combines with J gene TRBJ2-4; TCRdb designates TRBD1, a call that cannot be tested without DNA. CDR3 length equals 15 residues. CDR3 residues: CASSPDRGLVNIQYF.

The rearrangement uses TRBV5-1 and TRBJ2-5; TCRdb calls TRBD1, which cannot be checked without DNA. The CDR3 is 14 amino acids. CDR1 is SGHRS, CDR2 YFSETQ, per germline. The CDR3 region is CASIDRGLGETQYF.

The CDR3 loop reads CASSLTQRDTQYF. The chain joins TRBV11-3 to TRBJ2-3. The CDR3 extends over 13 amino acids. The germline V gene has CDR1 SGHNT and CDR2 YENEEA.

The J gene is TRBJ2-2, the V gene TRBV11-2; the TCRdb D gene call, TRBD2, has no DNA to confirm it. CDR1 is SGHAT, CDR2 FQNNGV, per germline. The CDR3 consists of 17 residues. CDR3 loop: CASSLARTSGLTGELFF. Combining the CDR3 with reference TRBV11-2 and TRBJ2-2 gives the whole variable domain EAGVAQSPRYKIIEKRQSVAFWCNPISGHATLYWYQQILGQGPKLLIQFQNNGVVDDSQLPKDRFSAERLKGVDSTLKIQPAKLEDSAVYLCASSLARTSGLTGELFFGEGSRLTVL.

The chain is built from TRBV13 and TRBJ2-1; absent DNA, TCRdb's TRBD2 call cannot be checked. From germline, CDR1 is PRHDT and CDR2 FYEKMQ (reference sequence). The CDR3 sequence is 16 residues long. The CDR3 region is CASSSPGVALYNEQFF.

The V and J genes are TRBV20-1 and TRBJ1-2. Germline V gives CDR1 DFQATT, CDR2 SNEGSKA (reference sequence). There are 12 residues in the CDR3. CDR3 residues: CSAVVHPYGYTF.

This rearrangement joins TRBV1 to TRBJ2-5; TCRdb returns TRBD1, unconfirmable since there is no DNA. TRBV1 is termed a pseudogene. The CDR3 is made up of 12 amino acids. CDR3 region: CTSSLSRETQYF.

The CDR3 protein is CASSQVSLGGGAPSEQFF. The V gene is TRBV3-1, the J gene TRBJ2-1; TCRdb's D call of TRBD2 is untestable without DNA. Germline V CDR1 and CDR2: LGHDT, YNNKEL (reference sequence). This CDR3 has 18 amino acids.

V and J are TRBV19 and TRBJ2-7; the TCRdb call, TRBD2, lacks DNA for checking. CDR1 LNHDA and CDR2 SQIVND come from the germline V gene (reference sequence). The CDR3 covers 14 residues. CDR3 sequence: CASSRGPSTYEQYF.